These 27 T cell receptor beta chains were all obtained from the same sample, sequenced in a study of T cells in Graves' hyperthyroidism and ophthalmopathy. RNA transcripts gave rise to amplified TCR beta CDR3 regions. The TCR CDR3 first-round RT-PCR relied on the HTBI primer set. TCRdb independently ran MiXCR on the multiplex PCR reads; one entry per CDR3 protein. The sample has 530,000 or so distinct CDR3 sequences; about 15% are singletons. The source material was blood. The receptors were sampled from a woman aged 18-29 years with Graves' ophthalmopathy.

There are many counts of this clonotype. The V call is TRBV2, the J call TRBJ2-4; maybe TRBD2 (6 bases). The ends were cut back, 3 bases at V and 5 bases at J, with 8 bases in the middle. The CDR3 extends over 13 amino acids. From germline, CDR1 is SNHLY and CDR2 FYNNEI. CDR3 in amino acids: CASSDPGENIQYF. The CDR3, as DNA: TGTGCCAGCAGTGACCCGGGAGAAAACATTCAGTACTTC.

This clonotype has ten or more counts. The chain couples TRBV7-3 to TRBJ2-1, with D hard to call. Trimming took off 2 bases at V and 5 bases at J, with 7 bases between the two ends. CDR3 length: 13 amino acids. Germline V lookup: CDR1 SGHTA, CDR2 FQGTGA. CDR3 sequence (DNA): TGTGCCAGCAGCTTAGAGCACCACAATGAGCAGTTCTTC. This translates into CASSLEHHNEQFF. The full variable domain, rest sourced from reference TRBV7-3 and TRBJ2-1, is GAGVSQTPSNKVTEKGKYVELRCDPISGHTALYWYRQSLGQGPEFLIYFQGTGAADDSGLPNDRFFAVRPEGSVSTLKIQRTERGDSAVYLCASSLEHHNEQFFGPGTRLTVL.

The chain uses TRBV7-3 and TRBJ2-1; maybe TRBD1 (6 bases). The CDR3 is 16 amino acids. Trimming shortened V by 1 base and J by 0 bases, and 10 bases separated the two germline ends. Looked up from germline, CDR1 is SGHTA and CDR2 is FQGTGA. The CDR3 sequence is CASSLIKDSSYNEQFF. Here the CDR3 DNA reads TGTGCCAGCAGCTTAATCAAGGACAGCTCCTACAATGAGCAGTTCTTC.

This clonotype was seen a single time. V is TRBV20-1 and J is TRBJ1-2; TRBD1 might be the D (5 bases). This CDR3 has 13 amino acids. Germline V CDR1 and CDR2: DFQATT, SNEGSKA (reference sequence). The V end was cut by 4 bases, the J end by 4 bases, with 13 bases between. This CDR3 reads CSATLQVTYGYTF. The CDR3 nucleotides read TGCAGTGCTACGCTACAGGTGACCTATGGCTACACCTTC.

The table lists this clonotype with a few counts. This chain joins TRBV18 and TRBJ1-2; D is uncertain. The ends were cut back, 3 bases at V and 4 bases at J, with 15 bases in the middle. The CDR3 length is 15 residues. Germline values: CDR1 KGHSH, CDR2 LQKENI. The CDR3 DNA is TGTGCCAGCTCACCTAACCCGGCGGGAATCTATGGCTACACCTTC. Translation: CASSPNPAGIYGYTF.

This clonotype was seen at least ten times. This chain joins TRBV5-1 and TRBJ1-1; no definite D call. V lost 5 bases to trimming and J lost 1 base, with 12 bases between them. Germline values: CDR1 SGHRS, CDR2 YFSETQ. This CDR3 is 14 amino acids long. The CDR3, as DNA: TGCGCCAGCAGTTCGGTAGCCCCGAACACTGAAGCTTTCTTT. It codes for CASSSVAPNTEAFF.

The chain employs TRBV30 and TRBJ2-7, with TRBD2 matching over 10 bases. This CDR3 is built from 13 residues. J gave up 3 bases and V 3 bases, and 2 bases lay outside the gene matches. Per the germline V gene, CDR1 is GTSNPN and CDR2 is SVGIG (reference sequence). CDR3 sequence reads: CAWRGTSVYEQYF. The CDR3 nucleotides read TGTGCCTGGAGAGGGACTAGCGTCTACGAGCAGTACTTC.

The chain is built from TRBV5-4 and TRBJ1-2, with TRBD1 matching 8 bases. Germline-derived CDR1 and CDR2 are SGHNT and YYREEE (reference sequence). The CDR3 has 15 amino acids. V gave up 5 bases and J gave up 6 bases; unmatched junction bases: 12. The CDR3 bases are TGTGCCAGCAGTTCAGGGGGCGCGAACGATGATGGCTACACCTTC. Its protein product is CASSSGGANDDGYTF.

This clonotype was detected once. The chain recombines TRBV13 with TRBJ1-1; D remains ambiguous. Trimming stripped 5 bases from V and 3 bases from J, with 10 bases between. CDR1 is PRHDT, CDR2 FYEKMQ, per germline (reference sequence). The CDR3 is 13 residues long. CDR3 sequence reads: CASSPFWDTEAFF. The DNA of the CDR3 is TGTGCCAGCAGCCCCTTTTGGGACACTGAAGCTTTCTTT.

In its sample, this clonotype was seen many times. This sequence joins TRBV5-4 and TRBJ2-5; the D gene could be TRBD1 or TRBD2 (6 bases each). V was shortened by 4 bases and J by 11 bases, with 15 bases between the two germline ends. Germline V gene lookup returns CDR1 SGHNT and CDR2 YYREEE (reference sequence). The CDR3 contains 12 residues. CDR3 nucleotide sequence: TGTGCCAGCAGCAGTGACAGGAGGGGACAGTACTTC. The encoded protein is CASSSDRRGQYF. The complete variable domain, with remaining parts taken from reference TRBV5-4 and TRBJ2-5, reads ETGVTQSPTHLIKTRGQQVTLRCSSQSGHNTVSWYQQALGQGPQFIFQYYREEENGRGNFPPRFSGLQFPNYSSELNVNALELDDSALYLCASSSDRRGQYFGPGTRLLVL.

This clonotype was found many times. The rearrangement joins TRBV7-8 to TRBJ2-7; 9 nucleotides line up with TRBD2. The CDR3 is 15 residues long. Losses at the gene ends were 5 bases for V and 0 bases for J; bases not matched to a gene: 5. CDR1 and CDR2 (germline): SGHVS, FQNEAQ. The CDR3 nucleotides read TGTGCCAGCAGCCCTTTGACTAGCGGCTCCTACGAGCAGTACTTC. It codes for CASSPLTSGSYEQYF.

The chain recombines TRBV27 with TRBJ2-5; 9 bases agree with TRBD2. Germline V CDR1 and CDR2: MNHEY, SMNVEV (reference sequence). The CDR3 runs 14 residues. The trim removed 4 bases at V and 5 bases at J, leaving 5 bases unmatched. CDR3 amino acids: CASSYRTSDETQYF. The CDR3, as DNA: TGTGCCAGCAGTTACCGGACTAGCGATGAGACCCAGTACTTC.

This clonotype has at least ten counts. The V gene is TRBV27, the J gene TRBJ1-5; D may be TRBD1 (6 bases). Germline CDR1 reads MNHEY; CDR2 reads SMNVEV (reference sequence). The CDR3 covers 15 residues. V was cut by 5 bases and J by 0 bases, with 11 bases left in between. The CDR3 spells CASSLTGYSNQPQHF. The DNA for the CDR3 is TGTGCCAGCAGTCTCACAGGGTATAGCAATCAGCCCCAGCATTTT.

J is TRBJ2-3 and V is TRBV20-1; 8 bases agree with TRBD2. From germline, CDR1 is DFQATT and CDR2 SNEGSKA (reference sequence). V lost 3 bases, J lost 0 bases, and 17 bases stayed unmatched. This CDR3 has 19 residues. The CDR3 loop is CSASDPGLGGLTSTDTQYF. The CDR3 nucleotides read TGCAGTGCTAGCGACCCGGGACTAGGGGGGTTAACTAGCACAGATACGCAGTATTTT.

The chain combines TRBV20-1 with TRBJ2-2; tentatively, D is TRBD2 (5 bases). The ends were cut back, 0 bases at V and 2 bases at J, with 19 bases in the middle. Germline V gives CDR1 DFQATT, CDR2 SNEGSKA (reference sequence). The CDR3 has 18 amino acids. This CDR3 reads CSARDFLQEGGNTGELFF. The CDR3 region has the DNA TGCAGTGCTAGAGACTTCCTACAAGAGGGTGGTAACACCGGGGAGCTGTTTTTT.

This clonotype was recorded many times. The CDR3 here is CASSEYAGSSYEQYF. The DNA of the CDR3 is TGTGCCAGCAGTGAATATGCGGGGAGCTCCTACGAGCAGTACTTC. The V and J genes are TRBV2 and TRBJ2-7; D is possibly TRBD2 (6 bases). The ends were cut back, 2 bases at V and 0 bases at J, with 11 bases in the middle. CDR3 length equals 15 residues. Germline V gives CDR1 SNHLY, CDR2 FYNNEI.

This clonotype has a handful of counts. The J gene is TRBJ2-3, the V gene TRBV28, with a weak D call TRBD2 (5 bases). Germline CDR1 and CDR2: MDHEN and SYDVKM. The CDR3 consists of 14 residues. V was cut by 4 bases and J by 2 bases, with 10 bases left in between. The CDR3 DNA sequence: TGTGCCAGCAGTTCCGGGGTCTTCACAGATACGCAGTATTTT. Amino acid sequence: CASSSGVFTDTQYF. Full variable domain (rest looked up from reference TRBV28 and TRBJ2-3): DVKVTQSSRYLVKRTGEKVFLECVQDMDHENMFWYRQDPGLGLRLIYFSYDVKMKEKGDIPEGYSVSREKKERFSLILESASTNQTSMYLCASSSGVFTDTQYFGPGTRLTVL.

The gene calls are TRBV5-1 and TRBJ1-6; 7 bases map to TRBD1. From germline, CDR1 is SGHRS and CDR2 YFSETQ. The CDR3 runs to 16 residues. V shed 2 bases and J 10 bases; nucleotides not matched to a gene: 12. The CDR3, as DNA: TGCGCCAGCAGCTTACAGGGGTCTCGGGGGAGCTCACCCCTCCACTTT. This codes for CASSLQGSRGSSPLHF. The full variable domain, rest sourced from reference TRBV5-1 and TRBJ1-6, is KAGVTQTPRYLIKTRGQQVTLSCSPISGHRSVSWYQQTPGQGLQFLFEYFSETQRNKGNFPGRFSGRQFSNSRSEMNVSTLELGDSALYLCASSLQGSRGSSPLHFGNGTRLTVT.

This clonotype was seen more than once but under ten times. This chain uses TRBV15 with TRBJ2-7; TRBD2 matches at 9 bases. Germline-derived CDR1 and CDR2 are LNHNV and YYDKDF (reference sequence). The V gene end was trimmed by 2 bases and the J gene end by 3 bases; junction bases not matched to a gene: 11. The CDR3 runs 17 residues. The chain's CDR3 is CATSRNVAGAFGYEQYF. The CDR3 region has the DNA TGTGCCACCAGCAGAAACGTAGCGGGGGCCTTTGGCTACGAGCAGTACTTC.

This clonotype was observed many times. V gene TRBV3-2 combines with J gene TRBJ2-1; the table's D call, TRBD1, has no DNA check behind it. TRBV3-2 is given as a pseudogene. This CDR3 has 18 residues. CDR3 protein: CASSQELKDRGLRSEQFF. In nucleotides, the CDR3 is TGTGCCAGCAGCCAAGAACTTAAGGACAGGGGGCTTCGGAGTGAGCAGTTCTTC.

J is TRBJ1-2 and V is TRBV4-1; tentative D call: TRBD1 (5 bases). V was shortened by 0 bases and J by 5 bases, with 16 bases between the two germline ends. CDR1 is MGHRA and CDR2 is YSYEKL in the germline V gene. The CDR3 contains 16 residues. CDR3 amino acids: CASSQDRPRDLYGYTF. DNA for the CDR3: TGCGCCAGCAGCCAAGATCGACCCAGGGATCTTTATGGCTACACCTTC.

This clonotype appeared a few times. At one of its ends the junction is not consistent with the germline gene, which may arise from a read error. In nucleotides, the CDR3 is TGCAGCGTGGAAGTCACAGATACGCAGTATTTT. Its protein product is CSVEVTDTQYF. The chain combines TRBV29-1 with TRBJ2-3, with no clear D. The CDR3 has 11 residues. The germline CDR1 and CDR2 sequences are SQVTM and ANQGSEA.

The gene calls are TRBV7-3 and TRBJ2-7; D is undetermined. V lost 11 bases to trimming and J lost 10 bases, with 21 bases between them. The CDR3 spans 12 residues. The germline V gene encodes CDR1 SGHTA and CDR2 FQGTGA. The CDR3, as DNA: TGTGCCTTTCACGAGCTACAAAGGAGTCAGTACTTC. Translated, it gives CAFHELQRSQYF.

The chain has TRBV6-9 and TRBJ1-1; 11 bases line up with TRBD1. Germline V gene lookup returns CDR1 MNHGY and CDR2 SVAAGI. V trimming: 4 bases; J trimming: 7 bases; junction bases outside the gene matches: 14. This CDR3 is built from 17 residues. The DNA of the CDR3 is TGTGCCAGCAGTTTGATTGGGTGGACAGGGGGCCTTGTTGAAGCTTTCTTT. Amino acids: CASSLIGWTGGLVEAFF.

CDR3 DNA sequence: TGTGCCAGCAGCTTAGCGCCGGAGGTGGGGACCCAGTACTTC. It translates to CASSLAPEVGTQYF. This chain links TRBV7-9 with TRBJ2-5, with a weak D call TRBD2 (5 bases). Germline CDR1 and CDR2: SEHNR and FQNEAQ (reference sequence). Trimming took off 0 bases at V and 7 bases at J, with 12 bases between the two ends. This CDR3 comprises 14 residues. Based on the CDR3 plus reference TRBV7-9 and TRBJ2-5, the full variable domain is DTGVSQNPRHKITKRGQNVTFRCDPISEHNRLYWYRQTLGQGPEFLTYFQNEAQLEKSRLLSDRFSAERPKGSFSTLEIQRTEQGDSAMYLCASSLAPEVGTQYFGPGTRLLVL.

The V gene is TRBV6-2 or TRBV6-3, the J gene TRBJ2-3; D is undetermined. This CDR3 has 12 amino acids. Germline-derived CDR1 and CDR2 are MNHEY and SVGEGT. The germline V and J ends were trimmed by 8 bases and 1 base, with 7 bases remaining between them. The DNA for the CDR3 is TGTGCCAGCCACGGACGCACAGATACGCAGTATTTT. This translates into CASHGRTDTQYF.

Notes on this clonotype: This may arise from a read error, as a much more abundant clone is one base away. The chain recombines TRBV30 with TRBJ1-5; 9 bases line up with TRBD1. The V gene end was trimmed by 5 bases and the J gene end by 4 bases; junction bases not matched to a gene: 9. Looked up from germline, CDR1 is GTSNPN and CDR2 is SVGIG (reference sequence). The CDR3 runs to 15 residues. CDR3 bases: TGTGCCTGGTCCCCGGACAGGGGCCCTAATCAGCCCCAGCATTTT. Encoded protein: CAWSPDRGPNQPQHF.